This T cell receptor beta chain was observed in a study of T cell responses to AZD1222 COVID-19 vaccine. The method was immunoSEQ multiplex PCR; TCRdb's version includes in-frame clones alone and lacks a portion of them. The sample has approximately 74,000 clones, over 65% seen once. Pooling covered second doses at about 4 or about 12 weeks. The count of this clone is one. Its antigen is unknown. Whole-study findings and limits: Spike-specific TCR breadth and depth were elevated following two AZD1222 doses. Unmutated variant regions are reportedly the target of nearly half of TCRs that are spike-specific.

CDR1 SNHLY and CDR2 FYNNEI come from the germline V gene. This CDR3 has 15 amino acids. The J segment lost 7 bases and the V segment lost 2 bases, leaving 2 bases of the junction unmatched. The sequence came from an adult who received the AZD1222 COVID-19 vaccine. The V and J genes are TRBV2 and TRBJ2-2; 12 bases map to TRBD2. The sample in question was peripheral blood, obtained 28 days after the second AZD1222 dose. Written as DNA, the CDR3 is TGTGCCAGCAGTGAACTAGCGGGAGGGGACGGGGAGCTGTTTTTT. It encodes CASSELAGGDGELFF.